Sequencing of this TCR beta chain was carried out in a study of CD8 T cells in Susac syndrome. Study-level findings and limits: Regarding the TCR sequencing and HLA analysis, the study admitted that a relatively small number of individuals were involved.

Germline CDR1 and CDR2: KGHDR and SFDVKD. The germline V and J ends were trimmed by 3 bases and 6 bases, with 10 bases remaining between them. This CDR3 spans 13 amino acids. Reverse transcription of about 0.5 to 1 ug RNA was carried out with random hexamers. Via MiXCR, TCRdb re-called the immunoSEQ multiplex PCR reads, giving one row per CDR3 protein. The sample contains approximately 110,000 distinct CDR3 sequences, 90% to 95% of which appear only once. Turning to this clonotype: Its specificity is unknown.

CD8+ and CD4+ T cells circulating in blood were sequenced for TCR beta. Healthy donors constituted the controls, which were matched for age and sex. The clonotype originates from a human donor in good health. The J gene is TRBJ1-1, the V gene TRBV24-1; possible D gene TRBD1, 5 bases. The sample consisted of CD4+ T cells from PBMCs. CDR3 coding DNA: TGTGCCACCAGTGATCGGCAGGGCGCTGAAGCTTTCTTT. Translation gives CATSDRQGAEAFF.